The 32 T cell receptor beta chains below all came from one sample that was sequenced in a study of human T cells and chemical hapten exposure (dated by TCRdb to about 2021). The time point label for this specimen denotes: patch test 2, 6 weeks after DPC sensitization. The treatment or condition label here, explained by the study, means: therapeutic diphenylcyclopropenone sensitization with weekly scalp DPC. Receptors were amplified or captured by RACE. Sequencing used a NextSeq 500. The public sequencing data were trimmed at Q25 with fastp and processed into clonotypes with MiXCR by TCRdb, which kept only in-frame beta chains. For every CDR3 protein sequence, its rows merge into one entry that carries the most common genes and DNA. The sample table contains roughly 120,000 distinct CDR3 sequences; only one count was recorded for 9% to 9.5% of them. The ten most abundant clones make up over 3% of the sample.

The specimen comprised whole blood, sampled in connection with sensitization to the hapten diphenylcyclopropenone (DPC). These receptors were obtained from a woman in her thirties or forties with alopecia areata. Some clones in this sample may be carry-over from other donors' samples.

The sample holds many counts of this clonotype. J is TRBJ2-1 and V is TRBV2, with a weak D call TRBD2 (6 bases). The V end lost 2 bases, the J end lost 4 bases, and 15 bases lay between the germline ends. This CDR3 region has 16 residues. Germline CDR1 reads SNHLY; CDR2 reads FYNNEI. The CDR3, as DNA: TGTGCCAGCAGTGAACAGGGAGGAGGGAATTACAATGAGCAGTTCTTC. Its protein is CASSEQGGGNYNEQFF.

Many counts were recorded for this clonotype. The chain has TRBV6-5 and TRBJ2-5; TRBD1 or TRBD2 may be the D gene (5 bases each). The V end was cut by 6 bases, the J end by 1 base, with 12 bases between. In germline, CDR1 is MNHEY, CDR2 SVGAGI. The CDR3 spans 14 residues. The DNA for the CDR3 is TGTGCCAGCAGCCCGGGGACCTTCCAAGAGACCCAGTACTTC. Its translation is CASSPGTFQETQYF.

This clonotype was detected a few times. The genes are TRBV4-2 and TRBJ1-1; 7 bases fit TRBD1. After removal of 1 base from V and 0 bases from J, the junction contained 5 bases not matched to a gene. The CDR3 totals 16 residues. Germline V gene sequence: CDR1 LGHNA, CDR2 YNFKEQ. The CDR3 is CASSQARRGVNTEAFF. The CDR3, as DNA: TGTGCCAGCAGCCAAGCCCGCAGGGGGGTGAACACTGAAGCTTTCTTT.

CDR3 in DNA: TGTGCCAGCAGTTACACCGGGACACTGAACACCGGGGAGCTGTTTTTT. It encodes CASSYTGTLNTGELFF. The chain recombines TRBV6-2 or TRBV6-3 with TRBJ2-2; possibly TRBD1 for D (6 bases). Trimming shortened V by 2 bases and J by 1 base, and 11 bases separated the two germline ends. Germline CDR1 is MNHEY and CDR2 is SVGEGT. This CDR3 spans 16 amino acids.

About this clonotype itself: A much larger clonotype is one base distant, so this may be a read error. V and J are TRBV11-2 and TRBJ2-1; 8 nucleotides match TRBD2. The CDR3 is 15 residues long. V lost 4 bases to trimming and J lost 6 bases; unmatched junction nucleotides: 8. The germline gives CDR1 SGHAT, CDR2 FQNNGV. CDR3 sequence reads: CASSSGGAACNEQFF. For the CDR3, the DNA is TGTGCCAGCAGCTCCGGGGGGGCTGCCTGCAATGAGCAGTTCTTC.

This clonotype has only a few counts. V is TRBV10-2 and J is TRBJ1-1; D is unresolved. Per the germline V gene, CDR1 is WSHSY and CDR2 is SAAADI. Trimming shortened V by 0 bases and J by 1 base, and 9 bases separated the two germline ends. The CDR3 contains 15 residues. CDR3 bases: TGCGCCAGCAGTGAGTCGAGTTGGGGGAACACTGAAGCTTTCTTT. It is translated as CASSESSWGNTEAFF.

The V call is TRBV7-9, the J call TRBJ2-7, with D perhaps TRBD1 (6 bases). The V gene lost 0 bases and the J gene lost 2 bases, with 14 bases spanning the gap. CDR1 is SEHNR, CDR2 FQNEAQ, per germline (reference sequence). CDR3 length equals 16 residues. The CDR3 DNA is TGTGCCAGCAGCTTAGCGGAGTGGGCAGGGGCCTACGAGCAGTACTTC. Protein sequence: CASSLAEWAGAYEQYF. The whole variable domain, remainder taken from reference TRBV7-9 and TRBJ2-7, is DTGVSQNPRHKITKRGQNVTFRCDPISEHNRLYWYRQTLGQGPEFLTYFQNEAQLEKSRLLSDRFSAERPKGSFSTLEIQRTEQGDSAMYLCASSLAEWAGAYEQYFGPGTRLTVT.

This clonotype was seen only a few times. The chain is built from TRBV9 and TRBJ2-2; D unresolved. Germline V gives CDR1 SGDLS, CDR2 YYNGEE. The CDR3 runs 13 residues. Trimming took off 0 bases at V and 7 bases at J, with 7 bases between the two ends. The CDR3 here is CASSVVPGGELFF. CDR3 coding DNA: TGTGCCAGCAGCGTAGTTCCGGGCGGGGAGCTGTTTTTT.

Only a few counts were recorded for this clonotype. CDR3 DNA: TGTGCCAGCAGTTATGGGGCAGGGGTTGAAAAACTGTTTTTT. This translates into CASSYGAGVEKLFF. V usage is TRBV6-5 and J usage is TRBJ1-4; a weak D match, TRBD1 (6 bases). Trimming pared 3 bases from V and 7 bases from J, leaving 12 bases between. The CDR3 totals 14 residues. In germline, CDR1 is MNHEY, CDR2 SVGAGI.

Only a few counts were recorded for this clonotype. This chain connects TRBV6-2 or TRBV6-3 to TRBJ2-5; D remains ambiguous. The germline V gene encodes CDR1 MNHEY and CDR2 SVGEGT. This CDR3 has 11 amino acids. The V end lost 2 bases, the J end lost 5 bases, and 3 bases lay between the germline ends. CDR3: CASSYVETQYF. The CDR3 DNA is TGTGCCAGCAGTTACGTGGAGACCCAGTACTTC.

This clonotype appeared many times. The gene calls are TRBV5-5 and TRBJ1-2; D possibly corresponds to TRBD1 (5 bases). Germline V gives CDR1 SGHKS, CDR2 YYEKEE (reference sequence). The CDR3 is 14 residues long. The V end was cut by 4 bases, the J end by 4 bases, with 14 bases between. The CDR3: CASSQGPLGYGYTF. As DNA, the CDR3 is TGTGCCAGCAGCCAGGGACCCTTAGGCTATGGCTACACCTTC.

The table lists this clonotype with many counts. The chain combines TRBV6-2 or TRBV6-3 with TRBJ2-1, with 13 bases matching TRBD2. Germline V lookup: CDR1 MNHEY, CDR2 SVGEGT. Germline trimming cut 2 bases from V and 10 bases from J; bases unmatched to any gene: 8. This CDR3 spans 16 amino acids. The CDR3 coding sequence is TGTGCCAGCAGTTACCACGGGACTAGCGGGGCGGGAGAGCAGTTCTTC. It codes for CASSYHGTSGAGEQFF.

Many counts were recorded for this clonotype. The chain carries TRBV3-1 and TRBJ2-3, with unresolved D. The CDR3 has 13 residues. Germline assignment: CDR1 LGHDT and CDR2 YNNKEL (reference sequence). V shed 4 bases and J shed 7 bases, with 12 bases lying between them. CDR3 protein: CASSPPVPNTQYF. The CDR3 region has the DNA TGTGCCAGCAGCCCTCCCGTGCCAAATACGCAGTATTTT.

This clonotype was seen a handful of times. The chain has TRBV11-2 and TRBJ2-1; TRBD2 matches at 9 bases. CDR3 length equals 15 residues. CDR1 SGHAT and CDR2 FQNNGV come from the germline V gene. Trimming at V came to 3 bases and at J to 7 bases, leaving 7 bases not matched to a gene. The CDR3 DNA follows: TGTGCCAGCAGCTTTGGCGGGGGGGCGAGAAATGAGCAGTTCTTC. It codes for CASSFGGGARNEQFF.

The genes are TRBV3-1 and TRBJ1-1, with TRBD1 matching 7 bases. The ends lost 3 bases at V and 7 bases at J; junction bases unmatched: 8. The length of the CDR3 is 14 residues. Germline assignment: CDR1 LGHDT and CDR2 YNNKEL (reference sequence). The CDR3 region is CASSQPGQVNEAFF. The CDR3 nucleotides read TGTGCCAGCAGCCAGCCCGGACAGGTCAATGAAGCTTTCTTT.

This clonotype has ten or more counts. V is TRBV20-1 and J is TRBJ2-3, with D tentatively TRBD2 (7 bases). The CDR3 totals 17 residues. Trimming left V 3 bases short and J 2 bases short, with 21 bases between. Germline V CDR1 and CDR2: DFQATT, SNEGSKA (reference sequence). The CDR3 sequence is CSASPFGRRGPTDTQYF. CDR3 DNA sequence: TGCAGTGCTAGTCCATTCGGGAGGCGGGGGCCCACAGATACGCAGTATTTT.

V and J are TRBV6-2 or TRBV6-3 and TRBJ1-5; 9 bases are a match to TRBD1. Per germline, CDR1 MNHEY and CDR2 SVGEGT. The CDR3 spans 17 residues. With V trimmed by 6 bases and J by 6 bases, 15 bases remained unmatched. CDR3 DNA sequence: TGTGCCAGCAGCTTGTCCGCCGGACAGGGGTTTAGTCAGCCCCAGCATTTT. This sequence encodes CASSLSAGQGFSQPQHF.

The sample holds many counts of this clonotype. V is TRBV4-1 and J is TRBJ1-2; D is undetermined. Trimming removed 1 base at V and 7 bases at J, with 13 bases between. The CDR3 runs 14 residues. Germline-derived CDR1 and CDR2 are MGHRA and YSYEKL. In DNA form, the CDR3 reads TGCGCCAGCAGCCAAGTTGAAGGAGGTTCTGGCTACACCTTC. It yields the protein CASSQVEGGSGYTF.

This clonotype occurred a few times. CDR3 protein: CASSFPLRGDEQFF. The CDR3 coding sequence is TGTGCCAGCAGCTTCCCTTTGCGGGGAGACGAGCAGTTCTTC. The chain joins TRBV7-9 to TRBJ2-1; perhaps TRBD2 as D (6 bases). The CDR3 totals 14 residues. V lost 3 bases and J 10 bases, leaving 16 bases between the germline ends. Germline lookup yields CDR1 SEHNR and CDR2 FQNEAQ (reference sequence).

The chain uses TRBV6-2 or TRBV6-3 and TRBJ1-4; no reliable D call. Trimming removed 7 bases from V and 5 bases from J, with 14 bases in between. The germline V gene has CDR1 MNHEY and CDR2 SVGEGT. This CDR3 has 14 amino acids. CDR3 residues: CASNRPGLNEKLFF. The CDR3 coding sequence is TGTGCCAGCAACCGGCCGGGCTTAAATGAAAAACTGTTTTTT.

This clonotype was seen only a few times. The chain is built from TRBV2 and TRBJ2-2; 12 nucleotides match TRBD1. CDR3 length: 15 residues. The germline V gene has CDR1 SNHLY and CDR2 FYNNEI. After removal of 7 bases from V and 6 bases from J, the junction contained 6 bases not matched to a gene. The CDR3 nucleotides read TGTGCCAGCAAACCGGGACAGGGGGCGGCCGGGGAGCTGTTTTTT. This translates into CASKPGQGAAGELFF.

The table lists this clonotype with many counts. This sequence joins TRBV6-5 and TRBJ1-3; 7 positions match TRBD1. Trimming cost V 4 bases and J 4 bases; bases outside gene matches: 4. CDR1 and CDR2 from the germline V gene are MNHEY and SVGAGI. This CDR3 spans 14 amino acids. CDR3 DNA: TGTGCCAGCAGTTTGACAGGGATCGGAAACACCATATATTTT. Translated, it gives CASSLTGIGNTIYF.

This clonotype has a count of ten or more. V is TRBV7-9 and J is TRBJ1-2, with D tentatively TRBD1 (5 bases). The CDR3 has 14 residues. Trimming shortened V by 5 bases and J by 2 bases, and 12 bases separated the two germline ends. Germline CDR1 reads SEHNR; CDR2 reads FQNEAQ (reference sequence). CDR3 amino acids: CASSPGGSNYGYTF. The CDR3 coding sequence is TGTGCCAGCAGCCCTGGGGGAAGCAACTATGGCTACACCTTC.

In its sample, this clonotype was seen a few times. J is TRBJ2-7 and V is TRBV12-3 or TRBV12-4; 10 bases match TRBD1. The trim removed 5 bases at V and 10 bases at J, leaving 11 bases unmatched. CDR3 length equals 14 residues. CDR3 protein: CASSPFRQGAEQYF. The CDR3 DNA reads as TGTGCCAGCAGTCCGTTTAGACAGGGGGCTGAACAGTACTTC.

In this sample, this clonotype turned up a few times. The chain has TRBV7-2 and TRBJ1-1; TRBD1 matches at 9 bases. The CDR3 is 15 residues long. Germline CDR1 SGHTA, CDR2 FQGNSA. Germline trimming cut 6 bases from V and 5 bases from J; bases unmatched to any gene: 10. CDR3 in amino acids: CASSLGTGGRTEAFF. CDR3 in DNA: TGTGCCAGCAGTCTTGGAACAGGGGGCCGGACTGAAGCTTTCTTT.

Only one count was recorded for this clonotype. The chain carries TRBV7-9 and TRBJ1-1, with a tentative D call TRBD1 (5 bases). The CDR3 totals 15 residues. CDR1 is SEHNR, CDR2 FQNEAQ, per germline (reference sequence). Between the trimmed V and J ends, which lost 4 bases and 3 bases, there was a span of 15 bases. CDR3 nucleotide sequence: TGTGCCAGCAGCTCCGGGTGGGGGGTGGACACTGAAGCTTTCTTT. This encodes CASSSGWGVDTEAFF.

This chain links TRBV5-1 with TRBJ2-3; either TRBD1 or TRBD2 may fit D (5 bases each). Trimming shortened V by 3 bases and J by 3 bases, and 11 bases separated the two germline ends. The CDR3 spans 14 residues. Per germline, CDR1 SGHRS and CDR2 YFSETQ. The CDR3 bases are TGCGCCAGCAGCTCCGGGACGCAGACAGATACGCAGTATTTT. Protein sequence: CASSSGTQTDTQYF.

Ten or more counts support this clonotype. V gene TRBV5-1 combines with J gene TRBJ2-3, with 12 bases that match TRBD2. The trim removed 5 bases at V and 0 bases at J, leaving 7 bases unmatched. CDR3 size: 17 residues. Germline CDR1 SGHRS, CDR2 YFSETQ. The CDR3 DNA reads as TGCGCCAGCAGAGCCGGGACTAGCGGGTTTAGCACAGATACGCAGTATTTT. Translating gives CASRAGTSGFSTDTQYF. Based on the CDR3 plus reference TRBV5-1 and TRBJ2-3, the full variable domain is KAGVTQTPRYLIKTRGQQVTLSCSPISGHRSVSWYQQTPGQGLQFLFEYFSETQRNKGNFPGRFSGRQFSNSRSEMNVSTLELGDSALYLCASRAGTSGFSTDTQYFGPGTRLTVL.

This clonotype appeared many times. This chain uses TRBV10-3 with TRBJ2-1; TRBD2 matches 8 bases. V was clipped by 3 bases and J by 8 bases; unmatched bases: 9. The CDR3 contains 15 residues. Germline CDR1 reads ENHRY; CDR2 reads SYGVKD. CDR3 DNA: TGTGCCATCAGTGACCCGCGGGGGGCGGGCGATGAGCAGTTCTTC. Residues: CAISDPRGAGDEQFF.

This chain uses TRBV28 with TRBJ1-1; TRBD1 agrees at 8 bases. CDR1 MDHEN and CDR2 SYDVKM come from the germline V gene. After removal of 2 bases from V and 1 base from J, the junction contained 0 bases not matched to a gene. CDR3 length: 14 amino acids. This CDR3 reads CASSLDRGNTEAFF. For the CDR3, the DNA is TGTGCCAGCAGTTTAGACAGGGGGAACACTGAAGCTTTCTTT.

This clonotype showed up many times. The CDR3 loop reads CASSLDVPGELFF. The CDR3 DNA sequence: TGTGCCAGCAGTCTAGACGTACCCGGGGAGCTGTTTTTT. The genes are TRBV6-2 or TRBV6-3 and TRBJ2-2; no definite D call. This CDR3 spans 13 amino acids. Trimming removed 5 bases from V and 6 bases from J, with 10 bases in between. Germline V CDR1 and CDR2: MNHEY, SVGEGT.

With regard to this clonotype: Since a much larger clone is just one base distant, this may be a read error. The DNA of the CDR3 is TGTGCCAGCAGCCCCTCAATTGCGGGGTCCTTTGGGTATGACTACACCTTC. Translation gives CASSPSIAGSFGYDYTF. The chain joins TRBV9 to TRBJ1-2, with D unclear. This CDR3 spans 17 amino acids. Germline V gene sequence: CDR1 SGDLS, CDR2 YYNGEE.